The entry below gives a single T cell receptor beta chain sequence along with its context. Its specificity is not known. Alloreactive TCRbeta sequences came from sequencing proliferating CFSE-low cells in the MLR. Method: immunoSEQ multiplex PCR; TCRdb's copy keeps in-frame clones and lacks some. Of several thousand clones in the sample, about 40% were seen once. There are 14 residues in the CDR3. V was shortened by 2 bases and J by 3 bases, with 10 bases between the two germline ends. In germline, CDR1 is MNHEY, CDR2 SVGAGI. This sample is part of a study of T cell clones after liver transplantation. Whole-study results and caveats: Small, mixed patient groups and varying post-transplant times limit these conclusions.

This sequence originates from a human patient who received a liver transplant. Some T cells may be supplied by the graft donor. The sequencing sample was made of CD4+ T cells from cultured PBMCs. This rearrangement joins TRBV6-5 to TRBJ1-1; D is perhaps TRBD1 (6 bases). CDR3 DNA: TGTGCCAGCAGTTACGGGCAGGGGTACACTGAAGCTTTCTTT. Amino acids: CASSYGQGYTEAFF.